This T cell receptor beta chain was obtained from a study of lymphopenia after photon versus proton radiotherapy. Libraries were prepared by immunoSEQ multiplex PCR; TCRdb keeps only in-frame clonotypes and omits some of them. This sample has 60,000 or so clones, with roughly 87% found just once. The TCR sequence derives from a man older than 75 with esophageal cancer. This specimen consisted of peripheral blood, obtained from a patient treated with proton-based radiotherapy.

CDR3 protein: CASRGGTDVDSPLHF. In DNA form, the CDR3 reads TGTGCCAGCAGGGGGGGGACAGACGTGGATTCACCCCTCCACTTT. This chain joins TRBV5-6 and TRBJ1-6; 7 nucleotides line up with TRBD1. The CDR3 spans 15 residues. CDR1 is SGHDT and CDR2 is YYEEEE in the germline V gene. Germline trimming cut 5 bases from V and 8 bases from J; bases unmatched to any gene: 10. The whole variable domain, remainder taken from reference TRBV5-6 and TRBJ1-6, is DAGVTQSPTHLIKTRGQQVTLRCSPKSGHDTVSWYQQALGQGPQFIFQYYEEEERQRGNFPDRFSGHQFPNYSSELNVNALLLGDSALYLCASRGGTDVDSPLHFGNGTRLTVT.